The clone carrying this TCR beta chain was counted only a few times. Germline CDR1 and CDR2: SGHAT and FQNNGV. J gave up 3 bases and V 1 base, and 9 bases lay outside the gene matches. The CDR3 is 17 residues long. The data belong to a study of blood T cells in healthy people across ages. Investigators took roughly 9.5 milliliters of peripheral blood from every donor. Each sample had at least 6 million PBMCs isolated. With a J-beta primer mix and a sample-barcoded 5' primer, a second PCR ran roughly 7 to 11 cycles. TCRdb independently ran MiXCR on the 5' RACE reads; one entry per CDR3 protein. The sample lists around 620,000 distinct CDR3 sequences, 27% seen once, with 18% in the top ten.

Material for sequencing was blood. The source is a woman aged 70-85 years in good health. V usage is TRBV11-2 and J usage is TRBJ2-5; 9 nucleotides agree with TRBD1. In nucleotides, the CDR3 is TGTGCCAGCAGCTTAGGAGCTCGCTGGGACAGGGAAGAGACCCAGTACTTC. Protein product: CASSLGARWDREETQYF.